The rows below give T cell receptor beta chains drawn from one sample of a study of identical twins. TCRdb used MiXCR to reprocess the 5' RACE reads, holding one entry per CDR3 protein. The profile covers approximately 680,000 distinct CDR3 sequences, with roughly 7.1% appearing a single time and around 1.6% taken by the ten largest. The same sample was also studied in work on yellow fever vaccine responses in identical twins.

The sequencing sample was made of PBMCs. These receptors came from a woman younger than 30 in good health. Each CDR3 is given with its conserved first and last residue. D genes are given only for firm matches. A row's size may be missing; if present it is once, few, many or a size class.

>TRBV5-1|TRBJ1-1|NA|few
TGCGCCAGCAGCCTGGTTGGGGGACTCTTACTGAACACTGAAGCTTTCTTT
CASSLVGGLLLNTEAFF
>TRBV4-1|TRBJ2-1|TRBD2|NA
TGCGCCAGCAGCCAAGATGGGCAAGCGGGGCCCTCGTCCGAGTTCTTC
CASSQDGQAGPSSEFF
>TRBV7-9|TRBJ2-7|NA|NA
TGTGCCAGCAGCTTAGCGGGGACTCCACCTTGGCACGAGCAGTACTTC
CASSLAGTPPWHEQYF
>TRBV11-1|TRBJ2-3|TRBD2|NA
TGTGCCAGCAGCTTCCCCAGACGACAAGGAATAGCGGGGGGCCGCACAGATACGCAGTATTTT
CASSFPRRQGIAGGRTDTQYF
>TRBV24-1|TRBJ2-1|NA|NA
TGTGCCACCAGTGAACTTGACGGGAATGAGCAGTTCTTC
CATSELDGNEQFF
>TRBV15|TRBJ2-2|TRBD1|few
TGTGCCACCAGCAGAGATTTCGGGACAGCGGAGACTTCGAACACCGGGGAGCTGTTTTTT
CATSRDFGTAETSNTGELFF
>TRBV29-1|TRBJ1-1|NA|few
TGCAGCGTTACAGGGAGGATGAACACTGAAGCTTTCTTT
CSVTGRMNTEAFF
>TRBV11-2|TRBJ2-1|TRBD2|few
TGTGCCAGCAGCCCCTCGCCAGCGGGGGGGTTCAATGAGCAGTTCTTC
CASSPSPAGGFNEQFF
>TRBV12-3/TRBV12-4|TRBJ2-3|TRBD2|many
TGTGCCAGCAGCCCTGTTAGCGGGGGACGCACAGATACGCAGTATTTT
CASSPVSGGRTDTQYF
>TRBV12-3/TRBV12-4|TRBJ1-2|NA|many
TGTGCCAGCAGCTCAGGGAATAACTATGGCTACACCTTC
CASSSGNNYGYTF
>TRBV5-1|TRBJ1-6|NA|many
TGCGCCAGCAGCCCTAGTGACGGGTATTCACCCCTCCACTTT
CASSPSDGYSPLHF
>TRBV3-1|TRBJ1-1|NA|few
TGTGCCAGCAGCCGCTTGGGGGATTCGGAAGCTTTCTTT
CASSRLGDSEAFF
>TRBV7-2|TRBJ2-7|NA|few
TGTGCCAGCAGCTCCTCCGTGTTCCAGTACTTC
CASSSSVFQYF
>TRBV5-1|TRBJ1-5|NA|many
TGCGCCAGCAGCTTCACTGGCAGGGAGGATCAGCCCCAGCATTTT
CASSFTGREDQPQHF
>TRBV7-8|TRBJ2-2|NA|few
TGTGCCAGCAGCCCAGGAGTAGGGGCCGGGGAGCTGTTTTTT
CASSPGVGAGELFF
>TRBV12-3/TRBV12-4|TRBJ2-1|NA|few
TGTGCCAGCAGTTTGGAAAGGGTTTTTAAGTTCTTC
CASSLERVFKFF
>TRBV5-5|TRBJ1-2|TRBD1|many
TGTGCCAGCAGCTTCGGGACAGGGGGTACCTATGGCTACACCTTC
CASSFGTGGTYGYTF
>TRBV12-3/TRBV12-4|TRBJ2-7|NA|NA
TGTGCCAGCAAAAACCGGGACTCAAGCTCCTACGAGCAGTACTTC
CASKNRDSSSYEQYF
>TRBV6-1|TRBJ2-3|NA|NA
TGTGCCAGCAGTGAAAATGGAGGGGGCGGGGCAGATACGCAGTATTTT
CASSENGGGGADTQYF
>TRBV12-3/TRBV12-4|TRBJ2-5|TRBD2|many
TGTGCCAGCAGACTAGCGGGAGGAGAGACCCAGTACTTC
CASRLAGGETQYF
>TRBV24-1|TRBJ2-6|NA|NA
TGTGCCACCAGTGTTGAGGCACCCGGGGCCAACGTCCTGACTTTC
CATSVEAPGANVLTF
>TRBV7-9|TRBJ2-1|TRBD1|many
TGTGCCAGCAGCTCGTACAGGGGGGCCTTTAACAATGAGCAGTTCTTC
CASSSYRGAFNNEQFF
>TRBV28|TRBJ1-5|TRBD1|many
TGTGCCAGCAGTTTCGGGACAGACAATCAGCCCCAGCATTTT
CASSFGTDNQPQHF
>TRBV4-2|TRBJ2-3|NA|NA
TGTGCCAGCAGCCAAGGAAGGGCGGTAAGCAGCACAGATACGCAGTATTTT
CASSQGRAVSSTDTQYF
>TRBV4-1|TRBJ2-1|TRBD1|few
TGCGCCAGCAGCCTTATGCGAACCGGGACAGGGAATGAGCAGTTCTTC
CASSLMRTGTGNEQFF
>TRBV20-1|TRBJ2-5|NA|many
TGCAGTGCTACAGGCAGACTCCAAGAGACCCAGTACTTC
CSATGRLQETQYF
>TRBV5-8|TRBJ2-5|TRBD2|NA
TGTGCCAGCAGCTCTGCGGGGGGCTTGTACCAAGAGACCCAGTACTTC
CASSSAGGLYQETQYF
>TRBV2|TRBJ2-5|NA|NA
TGTGCCAGCAGTGTCATTGGACAAGAGACCCAGTACTTC
CASSVIGQETQYF
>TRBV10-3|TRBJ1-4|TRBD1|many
TGTGCCATCAGAGAAGCCGGGACAGGGGATGAAAAACTGTTTTTT
CAIREAGTGDEKLFF
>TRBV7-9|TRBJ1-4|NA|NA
TGTGCCAGCAGCGGGGAAGGGACTAATGAAAAACTGTTTTTT
CASSGEGTNEKLFF
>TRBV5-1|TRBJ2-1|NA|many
TGCGCCAGCAGCTTCGGAAGTAGCGCTGACAATGAGCAGTTCTTC
CASSFGSSADNEQFF
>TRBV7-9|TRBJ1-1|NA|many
TGTGCCAGCAGCTCAACTCGTAATGAAGCTTTCTTT
CASSSTRNEAFF
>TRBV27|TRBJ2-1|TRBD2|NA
TGTGCCAGCAGCCCTATCCCCACCTTAGCGGGACTATACAATGAGCAGTTCTTC
CASSPIPTLAGLYNEQFF
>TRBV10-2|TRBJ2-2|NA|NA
TGCGCCAGCAGACAAACTGGGGGGACCGGGGAGCTGTTTTTT
CASRQTGGTGELFF
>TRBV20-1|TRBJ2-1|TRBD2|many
TGCAGTGCCTATTGGTCTAGCGGAATTTCCTACAATGAGCAGTTCTTC
CSAYWSSGISYNEQFF
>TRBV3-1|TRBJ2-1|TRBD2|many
TGTGCCAGCAGCCAAGAGCGACCGGGACTAAGAGGATACAATGAGCAGTTCTTC
CASSQERPGLRGYNEQFF
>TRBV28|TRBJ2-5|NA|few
TGTGCCAGCAGTTTGAATGGTTTAGAGACCCAGTACTTC
CASSLNGLETQYF
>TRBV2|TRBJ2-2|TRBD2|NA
TGTGCCAGCAGGTCTAGCGGGAGACTAAACACCGGGGAGCTGTTTTTT
CASRSSGRLNTGELFF
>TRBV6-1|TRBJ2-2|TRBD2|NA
TGTGCCAGCAGACAACTAGCGGGGGGGACGAACACCGGGGAGCTGTTTTTT
CASRQLAGGTNTGELFF
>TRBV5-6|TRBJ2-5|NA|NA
TGTGCCAGCAGCTTCGGGGGCGGCGGGAGTTGGTTAGAGACCCAGTACTTC
CASSFGGGGSWLETQYF
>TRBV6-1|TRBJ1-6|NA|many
TGTGCCAGCAGCCTGGACAGTTCCCCGAGCTCCTATAATTCACCCCTCCACTTT
CASSLDSSPSSYNSPLHF
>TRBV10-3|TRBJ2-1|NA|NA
TGTGCCATCAGTGAGTCTTCCTTGGGGCAGTTCTTC
CAISESSLGQFF